The 4 T cell receptor beta chains below were found in one sample sequenced in a study of PD-L1 blockade in urothelial cancer. Time point indicated: peripheral blood 6 weeks after treatment start. Repertoires were generated with immunoSEQ multiplex PCR, while TCRdb's copy carries only in-frame clones and drops some. The sample holds about 51,000 clones, more than 70% seen once. The starting material was PBMCs, obtained around atezolizumab (anti-PD-L1) treatment. The source of these receptors is a man aged 55 to 69 with urothelial cancer.

The table lists this clone with a count of one. V and J are TRBV7-9 and TRBJ2-5, with 8 nucleotides matching TRBD1. This CDR3 contains 14 residues. With V trimmed by 4 bases and J by 2 bases, 3 bases remained unmatched. The germline CDR1 and CDR2 sequences are SEHNR and FQNEAQ (reference sequence). CDR3: CASSSTGEQETQYF. In nucleotides, the CDR3 is TGTGCCAGCAGCTCGACAGGGGAGCAAGAGACCCAGTACTTC. The complete variable domain, with remaining parts taken from reference TRBV7-9 and TRBJ2-5, reads DTGVSQNPRHKITKRGQNVTFRCDPISEHNRLYWYRQTLGQGPEFLTYFQNEAQLEKSRLLSDRFSAERPKGSFSTLEIQRTEQGDSAMYLCASSSTGEQETQYFGPGTRLLVL.

CDR3 sequence: CASSLGGQGPYEQYF. CDR3 coding DNA: TGTGCCAGCAGCTTGGGGGGACAGGGCCCCTACGAGCAGTACTTC. The V and J genes are TRBV7-6 and TRBJ2-7, with TRBD1 matching 9 bases. This CDR3 is 15 amino acids long. The germline gives CDR1 SGHVS, CDR2 FNYEAQ. V shed 3 bases and J 2 bases; nucleotides not matched to a gene: 5. The whole variable domain, filled in from reference TRBV7-6 and TRBJ2-7, reads GAGVSQSPRYKVTKRGQDVALRCDPISGHVSLYWYRQALGQGPEFLTYFNYEAQQDKSGLPNDRFSAERPEGSISTLTIQRTEQRDSAMYRCASSLGGQGPYEQYFGPGTRLTVT.

The CDR3 protein is CASSPVGSGDEQFF. Here the CDR3 DNA reads TGTGCCAGCAGTCCTGTCGGGAGTGGCGATGAGCAGTTCTTC. V gene TRBV11-2 combines with J gene TRBJ2-1; D might be TRBD2 (6 bases). V was clipped by 6 bases and J by 8 bases, with 17 bases between them. The CDR3 has 14 residues. Germline CDR1 SGHAT, CDR2 FQNNGV.

This clone was picked up one time. This rearrangement joins TRBV5-1 to TRBJ1-2; 9 positions agree with TRBD1. CDR3 size: 14 residues. CDR1 and CDR2 (germline): SGHRS, YFSETQ. Trimming cost V 4 bases and J 7 bases; bases outside gene matches: 8. CDR3 in amino acids: CASSARQGEGGYTF. The CDR3 DNA reads TGCGCCAGCAGCGCCCGACAGGGGGAGGGTGGCTACACCTTC.